This TCR beta chain came from a study of OX40 agonist ivuxolimab in advanced cancers. As for the study in general: At doses from 0.01 to 10 mg/kg, patients were given intravenous ivuxolimab every 2 weeks.

General study results and limits: The authors also found low normalized T-cell clonal expansion in some nonresponders.

Patients with autoimmune history or systemic immunosuppression were excluded. In its sample, this clone was seen a few times. Its target is unknown. Germline V lookup: CDR1 MNHNS, CDR2 SASEGT. Losses at the gene ends were 4 bases for V and 4 bases for J; bases not matched to a gene: 2. The CDR3 has 13 amino acids. Assay: immunoSEQ multiplex PCR; the TCRdb copy retains only in-frame clones and omits some. The sample yields 90,000 to 100,000 clones, about 88% seen once. The specimen comprised CD4+ or CD8+ T cells sorted from blood, sampled in a trial of the OX40 agonist ivuxolimab. The J gene is TRBJ1-2, the V gene TRBV6-1, with 8 bases identical to TRBD1. The sequence was obtained from an adult with an advanced solid tumor such as melanoma, head and neck, liver or kidney cancer. DNA for the CDR3: TGTGCCAGCAGTGGACAGGGGACCTATGGCTACACCTTC. Its protein is CASSGQGTYGYTF.